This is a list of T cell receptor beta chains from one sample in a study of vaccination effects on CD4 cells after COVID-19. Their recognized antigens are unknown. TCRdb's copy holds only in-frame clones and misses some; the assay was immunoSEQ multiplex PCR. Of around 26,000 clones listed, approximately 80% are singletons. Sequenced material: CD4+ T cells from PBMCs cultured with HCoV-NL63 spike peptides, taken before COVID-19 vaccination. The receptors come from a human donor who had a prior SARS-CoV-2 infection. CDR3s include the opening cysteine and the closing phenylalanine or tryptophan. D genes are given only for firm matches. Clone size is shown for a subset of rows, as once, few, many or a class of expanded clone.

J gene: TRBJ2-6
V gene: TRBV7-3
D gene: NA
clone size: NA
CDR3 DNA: TGTGCCAGCAGCTCTACCCTGGTGGCCAACGTCCTGACTTTC
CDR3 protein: CASSSTLVANVLTF

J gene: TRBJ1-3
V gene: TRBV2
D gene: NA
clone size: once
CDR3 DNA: TGTGCCAGCAGGTGGGGGATAGTCTCTGGAAACACCATATATTTT
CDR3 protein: CASRWGIVSGNTIYF

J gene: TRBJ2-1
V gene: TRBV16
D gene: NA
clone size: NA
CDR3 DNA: TGTGCCAGCAGTCCAGGGGCTATCCATGAGCAGTTCTTC
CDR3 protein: CASSPGAIHEQFF

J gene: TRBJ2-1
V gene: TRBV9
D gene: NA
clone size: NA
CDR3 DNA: TGTGCCAGCAGCCAAGGACAGCACAATGAGCAGTTCTTC
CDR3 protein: CASSQGQHNEQFF

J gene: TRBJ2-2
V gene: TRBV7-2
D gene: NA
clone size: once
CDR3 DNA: TGTGCCAGCAGCTTAGTGTTGCGGCAGACGAACACCGGGGAGCTGTTTTTT
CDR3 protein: CASSLVLRQTNTGELFF

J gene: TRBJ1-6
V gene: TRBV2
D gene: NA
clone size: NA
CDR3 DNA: TGTGCCAGCAACGAGGACCCGGCGGGTTCACCCCTCCACTTT
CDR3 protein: CASNEDPAGSPLHF

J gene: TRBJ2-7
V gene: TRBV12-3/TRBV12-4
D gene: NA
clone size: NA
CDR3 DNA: TGTGCCAGCAGTTCCGTGCGCTACGAGCAGTACTTC
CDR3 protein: CASSSVRYEQYF

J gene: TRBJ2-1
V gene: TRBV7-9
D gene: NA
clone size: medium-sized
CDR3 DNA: TGTGCCAGCAGCGTCCCGAGGGGCACGAGCTCCTACAATGAGCAGTTCTTC
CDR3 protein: CASSVPRGTSSYNEQFF

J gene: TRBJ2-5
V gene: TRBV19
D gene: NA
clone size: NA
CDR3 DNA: TGTGCCAGTAAAGACCGGGCTCGAGAGACCCAGTACTTC
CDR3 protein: CASKDRARETQYF

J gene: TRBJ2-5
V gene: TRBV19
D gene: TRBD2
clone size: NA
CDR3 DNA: TGTGCCAGTAGACCGACTAGCGGGAGAAAGACCCAGTACTTC
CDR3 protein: CASRPTSGRKTQYF

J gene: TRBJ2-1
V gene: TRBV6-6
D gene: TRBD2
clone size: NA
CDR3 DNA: TGTGCCAGCAGGAGACTAGCGGGAGGTACCTACAATGAGCAGTTCTTC
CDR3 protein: CASRRLAGGTYNEQFF

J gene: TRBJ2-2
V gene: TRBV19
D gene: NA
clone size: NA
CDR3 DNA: TGTGCCAGTAGTAGCGGCAGAAACACCGGGGAGCTGTTTTTT
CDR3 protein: CASSSGRNTGELFF

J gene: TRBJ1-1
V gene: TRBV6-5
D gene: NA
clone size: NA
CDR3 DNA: TGTGCCAGCAGAACAGGGAAAGCTTTCTTT
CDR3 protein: CASRTGKAFF